This T cell receptor beta chain was identified in a study of T cell responses to AZD1222 COVID-19 vaccine (dated by TCRdb to the early 2020s). With respect to the entire study: TCR sequencing covered roughly 230 trial participants: 200 to 210 given two doses of AZD1222 and 26 given two doses of MenACWY control vaccine. Trial participants were enrolled into age subgroups of 18-55, 56-69 and 70-plus years, which contained roughly 140, 27 and 60 TCR-sequenced participants, respectively.

This sample's time point label indicates: about 28 days (+/-7) after the second vaccine dose. AZD1222 recipients with second doses at about 4 weeks or about 12 weeks were pooled, because spike-specific TCR depth and breadth did not differ between schedules. Vaccinee samples came from UK trials COV001 and COV002, including a single-blind randomized controlled phase 2/3 trial of AZD1222 (ChAdOx1 nCoV-19) in healthy adults. Trial participant PBMC samples were collected at day 0 and day 28 after the second dose for TCRbeta chain sequencing. The CDR3 regions of human TCRbeta chains were analyzed by immunosequencing. The source study handled its data this way. Repertoire TCRs were checked for matches against a reference library of SARS-CoV-2-specific TCRs that had been generated using the MIRA antigen-specificity platform. Breadth meant the fraction of unique TCRs that were SARS-CoV-2-associated, whereas depth meant the fraction of total T cells that were SARS-CoV-2-associated. Using the MIRA data, each spike-specific TCR was mapped to the spike region that the TCR reacts to and placed in a CD4 or CD8 class. Log10-transformed breadth and depth values were compared by one-way ANOVA with Sidak's multiple comparisons tests. The source is immuneACCESS, and TCRdb retained only in-frame sequences with V and J called. Part of the clones is not carried over; for the studies checked, unresolved V genes explain less than half of this, and the remainder is unexplained. V, J and clone size reflect that table, while D and trimming were determined from the DNA. The sample contains some 160,000 clones, roughly 90% of them found a single time. The top ten constitute about 1.8% of the sample.

What the authors observed across the whole study: Only five to seven AZD1222 recipients were SARS-CoV-2 seropositive at baseline, limiting conclusions about previously exposed vaccinees. In the small 56-69-year group, the increase in depth fell short of significance, most likely because of low power. Because no day 14 peak-response samples were available, the repertoires could be characterized only after the peak T cell response. After two AZD1222 doses, both the breadth and the depth of spike-specific TCRs were significantly higher than at day 0 and than in MenACWY recipients. Reportedly, almost half of the unique spike-specific TCRs recognized epitopes lying outside the regions that are mutated in the B.1.351 and B.1.1.7 variants. The whole spike protein was spanned by vaccine-associated CD4 TCRs, and dominant responses were seen in regions 160-218 and 743-854. Participants were mostly white British and included more females than males, and it was suggested by the authors that clonal diversity may have been underestimated.

CDR1 and CDR2 are drawn from the germline V gene: SNHLY, FYNNEI. For this chain, trimming is 7 bases at the V end and 6 bases at the J end, and the number of junction bases without a gene match is 6. The CDR3 measures 12 amino acids from cysteine to phenylalanine. The only DNA kept is the CDR3, 36 bases in frame from the first base. Of note for this clone: The antigen it recognizes is unknown. Base qualities are not recorded, but no much larger clone differs from it by a single base.

Source: peripheral blood, taken 28 days after the second AZD1222 dose. The receptor chain draws on TRBV2 and TRBJ2-7, and 7 junction bases match TRBD2. The origin of this receptor is an adult who received the AZD1222 COVID-19 vaccine. The encoded CDR3 is CASNGPGGEQYF. The DNA reads TGTGCCAGCAATGGGCCGGGGGGCGAGCAGTACTTC. Beyond the CDR3, the reference TRBV2 and TRBJ2-7 genes provide the residues; the full variable domain reads: EPEVTQTPSHQVTQMGQEVILRCVPISNHLYFYWYRQILGQKVEFLVSFYNNEISEKSEIFDDQFSVERPDGSNFTLKIRSTKLEDSAMYFCASNGPGGEQYFGPGTRLTVT.